This TCR beta chain comes out of a study of blood T cell repertoires in COVID-19. V lost 8 bases and J 2 bases, leaving 13 bases between the germline ends. Germline V lookup: CDR1 MNHEY, CDR2 SVGAGI. This CDR3 is 13 amino acids long. The method was immunoSEQ multiplex PCR; TCRdb's version includes in-frame clones alone and lacks a portion of them. The table has under 450,000 clones, approximately 80% seen once. Source material: peripheral blood. The receptor was derived from a human donor with acute or convalescent COVID-19. The donor label of this sample is uncertain. The chain recombines TRBV6-5 with TRBJ2-7; no reliable D call. The CDR3 here is CASYPDSAYEQYF. As DNA, the CDR3 is TGTGCCAGCTACCCTGACTCGGCCTACGAGCAGTACTTC.